The sequence of this T cell receptor beta chain was determined in a study of CD8+CD57+ T cells in acquired aplastic anemia. Study details: Sorted CD4+ and CD8+ cells gave an average of 3.2 ug of DNA.

A word on this clonotype: Its antigen is as yet unknown.

Study conclusions and caveats: Comparison of patients with controls identified about 30 shared CD8+ CDR3 sequences. The CD8+ Simpson's diversity of patients and controls was not significantly different.

Patients chosen for sequencing had shown CD8+CD57+ cell expansion by flow cytometry. There was no therapy given to any patient before the blood sampling took place. Germline V CDR1 and CDR2: KGHDR, SFDVKD. The V and J ends lost 9 bases and 3 bases respectively, with 4 bases between them. The CDR3 contains 11 residues. Both TCR beta VDJ combination and CDR3 sequence profiling were carried out. Genomic DNA was the template for this profiling. TCRdb re-called the reads with MiXCR, one entry per CDR3 protein. The sample lists about 200,000 distinct CDR3 sequences, about 62% occurring once. The gene calls are TRBV24-1 and TRBJ1-4; no definite D call. The source material was sorted CD4+, CD8+, or CD8+CD57+ T cells (not recorded which) from PBMCs. The sequence came from a human donor with aplastic anemia. The CDR3 DNA reads TGTGCCACCCAAGCTAATGAAAAACTGTTTTTT. Residues: CATQANEKLFF.